These 25 T cell receptor beta chains were sequenced from one sample in a study of blood T cells in healthy people across ages (dated by TCRdb to between 2014 and 2017). Receptors were amplified or captured by 5' RACE. Instrument used: Illumina HiSeq 2500. A second about 7 to 11 cycle PCR used a sample-barcoded 5' primer and a J-beta primer mix. The public reads were reprocessed in TCRdb via fastp at Q25 and MiXCR, keeping in-frame beta chains. Every entry covers one CDR3 protein and lists the most common genes and DNA from its rows. In this sample the table shows roughly 1,300,000 distinct CDR3 sequences, approximately 60% of which occur a single time. About 6.3% of the sample lies in the top ten. Sequencing was carried out using blood. The receptor set was obtained from a man between 18 and 29 years old in good health.

A few counts support this clonotype. This chain connects TRBV10-3 to TRBJ2-1; D is ambiguous. The CDR3 totals 12 residues. In germline, CDR1 is ENHRY, CDR2 SYGVKD. V was shortened by 0 bases and J by 7 bases, with 4 bases between the two germline ends. The CDR3 loop is CAISESWNEQFF. DNA for the CDR3: TGTGCCATCAGTGAGTCGTGGAATGAGCAGTTCTTC.

The chain is built from TRBV20-1 and TRBJ2-3; D uncertain. CDR3 length: 14 residues. Trimming left V 1 base short and J 1 base short, with 9 bases between. The germline gives CDR1 DFQATT, CDR2 SNEGSKA (reference sequence). CDR3 loop: CSARAGLGTDTQYF. CDR3 DNA sequence: TGCAGTGCTAGAGCTGGGTTAGGCACAGATACGCAGTATTTT.

Turning to this clonotype: The germline gene is not matched at one end of the junction; a read error may be the cause. The chain recombines TRBV20-1 with TRBJ2-1; D is perhaps TRBD2 (6 bases). The germline V gene has CDR1 DFQATT and CDR2 SNEGSKA (reference sequence). The CDR3 covers 16 residues. The CDR3 DNA reads as TGCAGTGCGAGAGGGGACTCTTACTTTTCCTACAATGAGCAGTTCTTC. Amino acids: CSARGDSYFSYNEQFF.

This chain connects TRBV29-1 to TRBJ1-2; no clear D gene. Looked up from germline, CDR1 is SQVTM and CDR2 is ANQGSEA. CDR3 length: 12 residues. Trimming cost V 5 bases and J 0 bases, with 7 bases left between them. For the CDR3, the DNA is TGCAGCGTTAACGGGTCTAACTATGGCTACACCTTC. This gives the protein CSVNGSNYGYTF.

About this clonotype itself: A much larger clone lies one base from this, so it may be a read error. V and J are TRBV27 and TRBJ2-1, with D possibly being TRBD1 or TRBD2 (5 bases each). The germline V and J ends were trimmed by 3 bases and 7 bases, with 19 bases remaining between them. Per germline, CDR1 MNHEY and CDR2 SMNVEV (reference sequence). The CDR3 totals 16 residues. As DNA, the CDR3 is TGTGCCAGCAGTTTCGGGACCAACCTACATGGGAATGAGCAGTTCTTC. Translation: CASSFGTNLHGNEQFF.

The chain has TRBV3-1 and TRBJ2-7, with D possibly TRBD1 on 5 matching bases. CDR1 is LGHDT, CDR2 YNNKEL, per germline (reference sequence). The CDR3 spans 15 residues. Trimming cost V 0 bases and J 5 bases, with 14 bases left between them. The CDR3 is CASSQEAGIGHEQYF. Written as DNA, the CDR3 is TGTGCCAGCAGCCAAGAAGCAGGGATTGGTCACGAGCAGTACTTC.

This chain joins TRBV9 and TRBJ2-3, with D possibly matching TRBD1 (6 bases). The CDR3 covers 15 residues. Per the germline V gene, CDR1 is SGDLS and CDR2 is YYNGEE. V gave up 3 bases and J gave up 2 bases, with 13 bases separating them. DNA for the CDR3: TGTGCCAGCAGCGCGGGAACAGGGATCACAGATACGCAGTATTTT. Translation gives CASSAGTGITDTQYF.

The V gene is TRBV12-3 or TRBV12-4, the J gene TRBJ2-4; 8 bases are shared with TRBD1. The end of the DNA aligns better with TRBJ2-7, so the J call may be wrong. The CDR3 runs 14 residues. CDR3: CASRFDRGGFEQYF. Here the CDR3 DNA reads TGTGCCAGCAGATTCGACAGGGGAGGTTTCGAGCAGTACTTC.

This sequence joins TRBV21-1 and TRBJ2-3; TRBD1 is taken as the D call from the table, unchecked against the DNA. TRBV21-1 is a documented pseudogene. The CDR3 is made up of 15 amino acids. CDR3 DNA: TGTGCCAGCAGCGAATCGACAGGGGGCACAGATACGCAGTATTTT. The encoded protein is CASSESTGGTDTQYF.

This clonotype occurred a few times. The chain recombines TRBV9 with TRBJ2-7; 9 nucleotides agree with TRBD2. V trimming: 0 bases; J trimming: 5 bases; junction bases outside the gene matches: 6. Germline CDR1 reads SGDLS; CDR2 reads YYNGEE. There are 15 residues in the CDR3. This CDR3 reads CASSVGLAATHEQYF. DNA of the CDR3: TGTGCCAGCAGCGTAGGACTAGCGGCGACCCACGAGCAGTACTTC.

V is TRBV20-1 and J is TRBJ1-1, with TRBD1 matching over 7 bases. The CDR3 totals 14 residues. The V gene end was trimmed by 6 bases and the J gene end by 1 base; junction bases not matched to a gene: 8. Per germline, CDR1 DFQATT and CDR2 SNEGSKA (reference sequence). DNA of the CDR3: TGCAGTGCGAGAACCGGGACAGCGAACACTGAAGCTTTCTTT. It translates to CSARTGTANTEAFF.

This chain connects TRBV12-3 or TRBV12-4 to TRBJ2-1; the D gene could be TRBD1 or TRBD2 (5 bases each). V was pared by 5 bases and J by 2 bases, with 10 bases between. The CDR3 loop spans 14 amino acids. The CDR3 protein is CASSKRGPYNEQFF. The CDR3 nucleotides read TGTGCCAGCAGTAAGAGGGGACCCTACAATGAGCAGTTCTTC.

The chain is built from TRBV4-2 and TRBJ2-2; the D is unclear. V lost 1 base, J lost 0 bases, and 9 bases lay in between. This CDR3 contains 16 residues. The germline V gene has CDR1 LGHNA and CDR2 YNFKEQ. CDR3 residues: CASSQGSDANTGELFF. The CDR3 coding sequence is TGTGCCAGCAGCCAAGGTTCGGACGCGAACACCGGGGAGCTGTTTTTT.

The chain carries TRBV20-1 and TRBJ1-1; no firm D call. Germline values: CDR1 DFQATT, CDR2 SNEGSKA (reference sequence). This CDR3 spans 15 amino acids. Trimming removed 4 bases at V and 0 bases at J, with 15 bases between. The CDR3 bases are TGCAGTGCTACCCCATTAATAAACATGAACACTGAAGCTTTCTTT. The encoded protein is CSATPLINMNTEAFF.

This clonotype appeared once. The V and J genes are TRBV7-2 and TRBJ2-1; the D gene is possibly TRBD2 (6 bases). This CDR3 spans 15 amino acids. Germline CDR1 reads SGHTA; CDR2 reads FQGNSA. V shed 5 bases and J shed 9 bases, with 20 bases lying between them. The CDR3 DNA is TGTGCCAGCAGCCCCGTGGGGGGACCTCGAGGTGAGCAGTTCTTC. Its protein product is CASSPVGGPRGEQFF.

The chain links TRBV5-4 to TRBJ2-1; possibly TRBD1 for D (6 bases). Germline CDR1 reads SGHNT; CDR2 reads YYREEE (reference sequence). The CDR3 consists of 15 residues. V was trimmed by 4 bases and J by 4 bases, leaving 15 bases between them. The CDR3 protein is CASSQSRGTYNEQFF. DNA of the CDR3: TGTGCCAGCAGCCAATCCAGGGGAACTTACAATGAGCAGTTCTTC.

This clonotype was counted between two and nine times. This chain uses TRBV27 with TRBJ2-3; D assignment may be TRBD1 or TRBD2 (6 bases each). The germline gives CDR1 MNHEY, CDR2 SMNVEV (reference sequence). This CDR3 has 13 amino acids. Trimming stripped 6 bases from V and 5 bases from J, with 12 bases between. The CDR3 reads CASRRLGGDTQYF. The DNA of the CDR3 is TGTGCCAGCAGAAGACTAGGGGGAGATACGCAGTATTTT.

The chain uses TRBV20-1 and TRBJ1-2; D call uncertain. Trimming took 5 bases from V and 0 from J, leaving 10 bases between them. The V gene's germline CDR1 is DFQATT and CDR2 SNEGSKA (reference sequence). This CDR3 spans 13 amino acids. This CDR3 reads CSALRVPNYGYTF. DNA for the CDR3: TGCAGTGCTCTCCGGGTTCCTAACTATGGCTACACCTTC.

The gene calls are TRBV25-1 and TRBJ2-5, with D perhaps being TRBD1 or TRBD2 (5 bases each). Germline CDR1 MGHDK, CDR2 SYGVNS. The CDR3 runs 12 residues. The germline V and J ends were trimmed by 2 bases and 9 bases, with 10 bases remaining between them. CDR3 DNA sequence: TGTGCCAGCAGTGAAAATCGAGGGGCCCAGTACTTC. Translating it yields CASSENRGAQYF.

CDR3 DNA: TGTGCCAGCAGCGCGACTAGCGGGGGCGGGGAGCTGTTTTTT. It is translated as CASSATSGGGELFF. The rearrangement uses TRBV11-2 and TRBJ2-2; 12 nucleotides agree with TRBD2. The junction had 2 bases not matched to a gene; V was cut back by 5 bases and J by 7 bases. Germline loops: CDR1 SGHAT, CDR2 FQNNGV. CDR3 size: 14 residues. Looking up the rest from reference TRBV11-2 and TRBJ2-2 gives the full variable domain: EAGVAQSPRYKIIEKRQSVAFWCNPISGHATLYWYQQILGQGPKLLIQFQNNGVVDDSQLPKDRFSAERLKGVDSTLKIQPAKLEDSAVYLCASSATSGGGELFFGEGSRLTVL.

This clonotype was seen just once. The gene calls are TRBV10-3 and TRBJ2-3; D may be TRBD2 (6 bases). Deletions cut 4 bases from V and 2 bases from J, with 10 bases between. This CDR3 region has 14 residues. Germline V lookup: CDR1 ENHRY, CDR2 SYGVKD. CDR3 region: CAISGGLPTDTQYF. The DNA of the CDR3 is TGTGCCATCAGTGGAGGACTACCCACAGATACGCAGTATTTT.

The chain links TRBV20-1 to TRBJ2-7; possibly TRBD1 for D (6 bases). The CDR3 runs to 14 residues. V was pared by 0 bases and J by 5 bases, with 14 bases between. Germline assignment: CDR1 DFQATT and CDR2 SNEGSKA (reference sequence). CDR3 in DNA: TGCAGTGCTAGAGACAGCAGGACAGTGCACGAGCAGTACTTC. Translated: CSARDSRTVHEQYF.

The gene calls are TRBV5-8 and TRBJ2-1; D is perhaps TRBD2 (5 bases). The ends were cut back, 5 bases at V and 0 bases at J, with 9 bases in the middle. This CDR3 is 14 amino acids long. Germline CDR1 SGHTS, CDR2 YDEGEE. The CDR3 DNA sequence: TGTGCCAGCAGGGAGGAGAGCTCCTACAATGAGCAGTTCTTC. Protein: CASREESSYNEQFF.

The chain recombines TRBV5-5 with TRBJ2-3, with 8 nucleotides matching TRBD2. CDR3 length equals 15 residues. Germline V CDR1 and CDR2: SGHKS, YYEKEE (reference sequence). The V gene end was trimmed by 2 bases and the J gene end by 0 bases; junction bases not matched to a gene: 2. CDR3 protein: CASSLREGSTDTQYF. CDR3 DNA sequence: TGTGCCAGCAGCTTACGGGAGGGGAGCACAGATACGCAGTATTTT.

The V call is TRBV3-1, the J call TRBJ2-7, with D possibly TRBD1 on 6 matching bases. Germline V gene data show CDR1 as LGHDT and CDR2 as YNNKEL (reference sequence). With 3 bases removed from V and 3 bases from J, the gap between germline ends came to 9 bases. The CDR3 length is 13 residues. CDR3 in DNA: TGTGCCAGCAGCCACCCGGACAGCTACGAGCAGTACTTC. It specifies CASSHPDSYEQYF.